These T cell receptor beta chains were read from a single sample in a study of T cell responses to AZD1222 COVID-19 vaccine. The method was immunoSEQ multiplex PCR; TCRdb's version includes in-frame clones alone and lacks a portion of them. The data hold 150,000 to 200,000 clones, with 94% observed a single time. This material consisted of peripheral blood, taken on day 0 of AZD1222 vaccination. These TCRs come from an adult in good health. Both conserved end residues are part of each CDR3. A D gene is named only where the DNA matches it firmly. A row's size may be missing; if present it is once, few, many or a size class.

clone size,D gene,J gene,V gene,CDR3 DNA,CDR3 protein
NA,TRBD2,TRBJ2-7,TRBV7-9,TGTGCCAGCAGCCGGGAAGCGGGAGGCTTTCCAGGGGAGCAGTACTTC,CASSREAGGFPGEQYF
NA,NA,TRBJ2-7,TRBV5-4,TGTGCCAGCAGCCTTGGGACTTTCAGCTCCTACGAGCAGTACTTC,CASSLGTFSSYEQYF
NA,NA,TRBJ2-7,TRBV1,TGCACCAGCAGCCAAGATCATTTGAGACTAGCGAGAAATTACCAGCACTACGAGCAGTACTTC,CTSSQDHLRLARNYQHYEQYF
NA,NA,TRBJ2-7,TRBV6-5,TGTGCCAGCAGTTACTCAGCCGGTGGGGTCTCCTACGAGCAGTACTTC,CASSYSAGGVSYEQYF
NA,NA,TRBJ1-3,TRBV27,TGTGCCAGCAGGCCCGGCTCTGGAAACACCATATATTTT,CASRPGSGNTIYF
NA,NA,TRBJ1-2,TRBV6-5,TGTGCCAGCAGTTACAGTGGGGGCGGCTATGGCTACACCTTC,CASSYSGGGYGYTF
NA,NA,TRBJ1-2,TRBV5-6,TGTGCCAGCAGCGCCGGGGGCTATGGCTACACCTTC,CASSAGGYGYTF
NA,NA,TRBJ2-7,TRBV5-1,TGCGCCAGCAGCCCTACGCTTACACCAGGGTCTATCTACGAGCAGTACTTC,CASSPTLTPGSIYEQYF
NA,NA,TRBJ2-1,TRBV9,TGTGCCAGCAGCGTTGGTACGGGTTCCAATGAGCAGTTCTTC,CASSVGTGSNEQFF
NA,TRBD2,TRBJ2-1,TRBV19,TGTGCCAGTAGTTCACCGGGACTAGCGGGAGCGGACAATGAGCAGTTCTTC,CASSSPGLAGADNEQFF
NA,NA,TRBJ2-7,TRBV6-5,TGTGCCAGCATATCCGGCGGCTCCTACGAGCAGTACTTC,CASISGGSYEQYF
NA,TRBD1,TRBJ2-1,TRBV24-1,TGTGCCACCAGTGACTCCGGGACAGGGGGGAATGAGCAGTTCTTC,CATSDSGTGGNEQFF
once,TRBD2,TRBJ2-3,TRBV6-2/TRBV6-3,TGTGCCAGCAGTTACTTTCGCGGGAGAGGTTCAGATACGCAGTATTTT,CASSYFRGRGSDTQYF
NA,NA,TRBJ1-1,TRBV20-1,TGCAGTGCTACGATGAACACTGAAGCTTTCTTT,CSATMNTEAFF
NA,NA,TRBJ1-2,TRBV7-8,TGTGCCAGCAGCTTATTCACGGTCCGGGGACATAACTATGGCTACACCTTC,CASSLFTVRGHNYGYTF
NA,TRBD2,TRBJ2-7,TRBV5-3,TGTGCCAGAAACCAGGGACTAGCGGAGCCATACGAGCAGTACTTC,CARNQGLAEPYEQYF
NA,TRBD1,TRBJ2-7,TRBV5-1,TGCGCCAGCAGCCAGGGACAGGGGGCCTACGAGCAGTACTTC,CASSQGQGAYEQYF
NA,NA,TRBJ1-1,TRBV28,TGTGCCAGCAGTCTCCCCCTCAAAATGAACACTGAAGCTTTCTTT,CASSLPLKMNTEAFF
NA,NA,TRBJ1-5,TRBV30,TGTGCCTGGGGGAGCAGCATGGACAATCAGCCCCAGCATTTT,CAWGSSMDNQPQHF
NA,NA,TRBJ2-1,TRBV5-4,TGTGCCAGCAGCCCCGCTCCGAGCTCCGGCAATGAGCAGTTCTTC,CASSPAPSSGNEQFF
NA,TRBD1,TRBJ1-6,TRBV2,TGTGCCAGCAGCAGACAGGGGGATAATTCACCCCTCCACTTT,CASSRQGDNSPLHF
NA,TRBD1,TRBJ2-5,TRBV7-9,TGTGCCAGCAGCATTCTCGCCCCGGGACAGGGGCAAGAGACCCAGTACTTC,CASSILAPGQGQETQYF
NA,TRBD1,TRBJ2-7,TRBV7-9,TGTGCCAGCAGCTCGCGACAGGGGGCTTACGAGCAGTACTTC,CASSSRQGAYEQYF
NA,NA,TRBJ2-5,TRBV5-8,TGTGCCAGCAGCTTAGTCGGGGAGACCCAGTACTTC,CASSLVGETQYF
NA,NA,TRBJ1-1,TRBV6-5,TGTGCCAGCAGATCACAGGGAGGAGGTGACACTGAAGCTTTCTTT,CASRSQGGGDTEAFF
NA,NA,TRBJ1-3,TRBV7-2,TGTGCCAGCAGCTTAATCTTAGGAGCAGGAAACACCATATATTTT,CASSLILGAGNTIYF
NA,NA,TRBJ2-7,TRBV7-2,TGTGCCAGCAGCTTAGCAGGGTCCTACGAGCAGTACTTC,CASSLAGSYEQYF
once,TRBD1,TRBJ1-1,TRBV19,TGTGCCAGTAGTAAATGGGACAGGGGTAGAACTGAAGCTTTCTTT,CASSKWDRGRTEAFF
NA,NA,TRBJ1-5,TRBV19,TGTGCCAGTAGTAGGAGCCGGAACAATCAGCCCCAGCATTTT,CASSRSRNNQPQHF
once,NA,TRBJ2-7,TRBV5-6,TGTGCCAGCAGCCCGCAAGGTCAGACCTACGAGCAGTACTTC,CASSPQGQTYEQYF
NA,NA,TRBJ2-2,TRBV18,TGTGCCAGCTCCCGAGACACCGGGGAGCTGTTTTTT,CASSRDTGELFF
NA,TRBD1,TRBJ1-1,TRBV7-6,TGTGCCAGCAGCTTTCTTACAGGGGAGGGCACTGAAGCTTTCTTT,CASSFLTGEGTEAFF
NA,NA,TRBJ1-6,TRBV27,TGTGCCAGCGGGTTAGGGCAGGGACAATCACCCCTCCACTTT,CASGLGQGQSPLHF
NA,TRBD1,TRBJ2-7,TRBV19,TGTGCCAGTAGTCTCCACAGGGGTCCCATTTACGAGCAGTACTTC,CASSLHRGPIYEQYF
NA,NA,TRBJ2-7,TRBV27,TGTGCCAGCAGAGCAGGGTTCGAGCAGTACTTC,CASRAGFEQYF
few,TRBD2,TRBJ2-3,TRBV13,TGTGCCAGCAGCTTAGGCCAGAGGACTAGCGGGAGAGGAGCACCAGATACGCAGTATTTT,CASSLGQRTSGRGAPDTQYF
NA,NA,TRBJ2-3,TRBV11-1,TGTGCCAGCAGCTTGGGCGGGAGCACAGATACGCAGTATTTT,CASSLGGSTDTQYF
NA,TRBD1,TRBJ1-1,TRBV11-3,TGTGCCAGCAGCCACGACAGGGACGGTGAAGCTTTCTTT,CASSHDRDGEAFF
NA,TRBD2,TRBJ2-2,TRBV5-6,TGTGCCAGCAGCTTGAGAGCGGGAGGTTACACCGGGGAGCTGTTTTTT,CASSLRAGGYTGELFF
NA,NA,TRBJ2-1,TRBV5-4,TGTGCCAGCAGCAATCTGGACTGGGGGGATCATGAGCAGTTCTTC,CASSNLDWGDHEQFF
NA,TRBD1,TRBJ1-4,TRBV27,TGTGCCAGCAGTACACTGACAGGGATTAATGAAAAACTGTTTTTT,CASSTLTGINEKLFF
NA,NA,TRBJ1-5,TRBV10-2,TGCGCCAGCAGTGAGTCATCAGCTATCAATCAGCCCCAGCATTTT,CASSESSAINQPQHF
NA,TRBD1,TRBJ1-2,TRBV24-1,TGTGCCACCAGTGACCGGACAGGGGGCTTTGGCTACACCTTC,CATSDRTGGFGYTF
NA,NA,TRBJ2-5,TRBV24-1,TGTGCCACCAGTGATTTTCGACCCCCCGGTTTGCAGACCCAGTACTTC,CATSDFRPPGLQTQYF
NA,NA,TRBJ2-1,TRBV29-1,TGCAGCGTTCGACAGGGCGGGGAAGTTGAGCAGTTCTTC,CSVRQGGEVEQFF
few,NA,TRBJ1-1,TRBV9,TGTGCCAGCAGCGCCGGAGGCAGTGGCACTGAAGCTTTCTTT,CASSAGGSGTEAFF
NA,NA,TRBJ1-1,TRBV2,TGTGCCAGCAGTGAAGCCTTGACGGTAGCGACTGAAGCTTTCTTT,CASSEALTVATEAFF
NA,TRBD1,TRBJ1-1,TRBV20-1,TGCAGTGCTAGTGTGGGACAGCTAACTGAAGCTTTCTTT,CSASVGQLTEAFF